The clone carrying this T cell receptor (beta chain) was observed many times. This sample is drawn from a study of human T cells and chemical hapten exposure. Sample time point: pre-sensitization, week 0. Treatment: therapeutic diphenylcyclopropenone sensitization with weekly scalp DPC. Each patch-test visit's blood sample preceded patch application. Unfractionated whole blood yielded total RNA. It was the library that attached unique molecular identifiers to individual cDNA molecules. TCRdb independently ran MiXCR on the RACE reads; one entry per CDR3 protein. This table holds about 260,000 distinct CDR3 sequences, around 9.3% found once. After removal of 4 bases from V and 0 bases from J, the junction contained 4 bases not matched to a gene. Germline CDR1 MDHEN, CDR2 SYDVKM. The CDR3 contains 17 residues.

The TCR was taken from a woman between 35 and 50 years old with alopecia areata. Some clones in this sample may be carry-over from other donors' samples. The chain employs TRBV28 and TRBJ2-7; 15 nucleotides agree with TRBD2. The sample was whole blood, taken in connection with sensitization to the hapten diphenylcyclopropenone (DPC). For the CDR3, the DNA is TGTGCCAGCAGTTCAGGGACTAGCGGGGGGCACTCCTACGAGCAGTACTTC. It is translated as CASSSGTSGGHSYEQYF. The whole variable domain, filled in from reference TRBV28 and TRBJ2-7, reads DVKVTQSSRYLVKRTGEKVFLECVQDMDHENMFWYRQDPGLGLRLIYFSYDVKMKEKGDIPEGYSVSREKKERFSLILESASTNQTSMYLCASSSGTSGGHSYEQYFGPGTRLTVT.